The clone carrying this T cell receptor (beta chain) was detected ten times or more. The entry originates in a study of Graves' ophthalmopathy and Graves' hyperthyroidism. The sequenced template was RNA, covering the TCR beta CDR3 region. HTBI primers were employed in first-round RT-PCR, then a second-round multiplex PCR followed. A single record per CDR3 protein comes from TCRdb applying MiXCR to the multiplex PCR reads. This repertoire shows a few hundred thousand distinct CDR3 sequences, around 19% found once; its top ten account for around 1.6%. The sequencing input was peripheral blood. The sequence was collected from a young woman with Graves' ophthalmopathy.

The CDR3 here is CASRQSGGGQFSYEQYF. CDR3 in DNA: TGTGCCAGCAGGCAAAGCGGGGGGGGTCAATTCTCCTACGAGCAGTACTTC. The chain is built from TRBV28 and TRBJ2-7; 10 positions match TRBD2. This CDR3 has 17 residues. Losses at the gene ends were 6 bases for V and 0 bases for J; bases not matched to a gene: 11. Per the germline V gene, CDR1 is MDHEN and CDR2 is SYDVKM.